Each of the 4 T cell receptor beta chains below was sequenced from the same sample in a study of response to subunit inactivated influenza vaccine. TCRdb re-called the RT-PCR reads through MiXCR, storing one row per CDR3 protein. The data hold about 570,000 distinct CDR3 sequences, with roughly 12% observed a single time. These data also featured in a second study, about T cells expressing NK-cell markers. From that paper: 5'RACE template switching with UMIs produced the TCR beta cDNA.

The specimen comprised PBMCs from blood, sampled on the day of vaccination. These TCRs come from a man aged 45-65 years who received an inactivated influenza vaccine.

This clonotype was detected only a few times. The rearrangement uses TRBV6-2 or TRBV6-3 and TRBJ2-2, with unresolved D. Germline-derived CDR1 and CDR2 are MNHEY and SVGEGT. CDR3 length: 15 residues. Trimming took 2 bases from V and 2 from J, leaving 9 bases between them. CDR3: CASSYVVANTGELFF. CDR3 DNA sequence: TGTGCCAGCAGTTACGTGGTAGCTAACACCGGGGAGCTGTTTTTT.

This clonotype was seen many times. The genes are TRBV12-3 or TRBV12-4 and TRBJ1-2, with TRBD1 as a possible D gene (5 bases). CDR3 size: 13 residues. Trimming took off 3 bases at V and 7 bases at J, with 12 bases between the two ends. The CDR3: CASSFRQGFGYTF. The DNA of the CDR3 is TGTGCCAGCAGTTTCCGGCAGGGCTTTGGCTACACCTTC.

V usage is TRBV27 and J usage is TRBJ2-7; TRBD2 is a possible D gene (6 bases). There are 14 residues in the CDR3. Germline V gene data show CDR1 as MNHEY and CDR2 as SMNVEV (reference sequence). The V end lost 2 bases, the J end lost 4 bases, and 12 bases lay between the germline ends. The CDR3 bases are TGTGCCAGCAGTTTACTAGCTAGCGAGTACGAGCAGTACTTC. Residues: CASSLLASEYEQYF.

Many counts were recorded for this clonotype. In nucleotides, the CDR3 is TGTGCCAGCAGCTTGGACAGGTCAATCTACGAGCAGTACTTC. The encoded protein is CASSLDRSIYEQYF. V usage is TRBV5-8 and J usage is TRBJ2-7; tentative D call: TRBD1 (5 bases). Germline-derived CDR1 and CDR2 are SGHTS and YDEGEE. V was trimmed by 0 bases and J by 3 bases, leaving 10 bases between them. CDR3 size: 14 residues. Using reference TRBV5-8 and TRBJ2-7 for the parts outside the CDR3, the full variable domain is EAGVTQSPTHLIKTRGQQATLRCSPISGHTSVYWYQQALGLGLQFLLWYDEGEERNRGNFPPRFSGRQFPNYSSELNVNALELEDSALYLCASSLDRSIYEQYFGPGTRLTVT.